The sequence of this TCR beta chain was determined in a study of T cell repertoires in cytomegalovirus infection. General study points: Adding up the frequency of public TCR beta families identified people who carried CMV plus the relevant HLA. Ex vivo, HLA-C-restricted CMV-specific TCR beta clonotypes prevailed over the rest of the response.

Unmatched junction bases numbered 8, after V lost 4 bases and J lost 5 bases. The CDR3 is made up of 15 amino acids. CDR1 and CDR2 (germline): MDHEN, SYDVKM. TCRdb re-derived calls from the reads in MiXCR, one entry per CDR3 protein. There are about 200,000 distinct CDR3 sequences in the sample; 8% to 10% occur only once, and roughly 5% lies in the top ten. This clonotype has a count of ten or more. The antigen is unknown. The source is a human donor in good health (CMV status not recorded). Some clones in this sample may be carry-over from other donors' samples. Input material: PBMCs. The rearrangement joins TRBV28 to TRBJ2-5; 9 bases line up with TRBD2. As DNA, the CDR3 is TGTGCCAGCAGTTCCTCGCGGGAGGGCCGGGAGACCCAGTACTTC. Amino acid sequence: CASSSSREGRETQYF.